The 18 T cell receptor beta chains in this list originate from one sample, sequenced in a study of T cells in Graves' hyperthyroidism and ophthalmopathy (dated by TCRdb to the late 2010s). Library preparation was by multiplex PCR. Sequenced using an Illumina HiSeq 2000. TCR beta CDR3 regions were amplified from RNA transcripts. A first-round RT-PCR of the TCR CDR3 used the HTBI primer set with the Qiagen OneStep RT-PCR kit. Using fastp at Q25 and MiXCR, TCRdb reprocessed the public reads and kept productive beta chains. For every CDR3 protein sequence, its rows merge into one entry that carries the most common genes and DNA. The sample includes about 420,000 distinct CDR3 sequences, with approximately 14% observed a single time. Approximately 7.5% of the sample comes from the top ten. Input material: blood. These receptors originate from a woman in her late teens or twenties with Graves' hyperthyroidism.

This clonotype was observed many times. This chain connects TRBV6-5 to TRBJ1-2; D uncertain. This CDR3 comprises 14 residues. V dropped 2 bases and J dropped 6 bases, with 13 bases sitting between them. CDR1 is MNHEY, CDR2 SVGAGI, per germline. Written as DNA, the CDR3 is TGTGCCAGCAGTTACGCGTGGGCCAGAGATGGCTACACCTTC. Amino acids: CASSYAWARDGYTF.

V is TRBV6-1 and J is TRBJ2-7; 8 bases agree with TRBD2. Germline CDR1 MNHNS, CDR2 SASEGT. Trimming cost V 9 bases and J 4 bases; bases outside gene matches: 17. CDR3 length equals 16 residues. The CDR3 reads CASARGGAAGKYEQYF. In DNA form, the CDR3 reads TGTGCCAGTGCCCGGGGGGGGGCGGCAGGGAAGTACGAGCAGTACTTC.

In this sample, this clonotype turned up many times. The CDR3 nucleotides are TGTGCCAGTACTACAGGGGAAGGGGTTCACGGGGAGCTGTTTTTT. Translation gives CASTTGEGVHGELFF. This chain connects TRBV19 to TRBJ2-2; 7 bases align to TRBD1. CDR1 and CDR2 (germline): LNHDA, SQIVND (reference sequence). V shed 7 bases and J 7 bases; nucleotides not matched to a gene: 12. The CDR3 runs 15 residues.

This clonotype showed up many times. The chain links TRBV12-3 or TRBV12-4 to TRBJ2-2; D not resolved. V dropped 11 bases and J dropped 5 bases, with 9 bases sitting between them. The CDR3 is 11 amino acids. The CDR3 DNA sequence: TGTGCCCTCAGGTCGACCGGGGAGCTGTTTTTT. Translated: CALRSTGELFF.

A few counts support this clonotype. The V and J genes are TRBV7-8 and TRBJ2-1, with TRBD2 matching over 8 bases. The CDR3 contains 18 residues. Germline lookup yields CDR1 SGHVS and CDR2 FQNEAQ. V was pared by 1 base and J by 6 bases, with 14 bases of the junction left unmatched. CDR3 loop: CASSLETLGGGPLNEQFF. The CDR3 nucleotides are TGTGCCAGCAGCTTAGAAACTCTGGGCGGGGGGCCCCTCAATGAGCAGTTCTTC.

This clonotype was found many times. The CDR3 nucleotides read TGTGCCACCAGTGTACCCGGGAAGAACTATGGCTACACCTTC. This encodes CATSVPGKNYGYTF. The chain combines TRBV24-1 with TRBJ1-2; no clear D. The V gene's germline CDR1 is KGHDR and CDR2 SFDVKD. The CDR3 is 14 residues long. Trimming removed 5 bases from V and 2 bases from J, with 11 bases in between.

This clonotype showed up many times. The rearrangement uses TRBV20-1 and TRBJ2-3; a possible D gene is TRBD2 (6 bases). The CDR3 extends over 15 amino acids. The V gene lost 6 bases and the J gene lost 0 bases, with 16 bases spanning the gap. Germline V lookup: CDR1 DFQATT, CDR2 SNEGSKA (reference sequence). CDR3 DNA: TGCAGTGCCCACGACCTAGCGCCGAGCACAGATACGCAGTATTTT. This translates into CSAHDLAPSTDTQYF.

This chain uses TRBV20-1 with TRBJ2-3, with D possibly matching TRBD2 (5 bases). Trimming left V 3 bases short and J 4 bases short, with 11 bases between. Germline loops: CDR1 DFQATT, CDR2 SNEGSKA (reference sequence). The CDR3 runs 13 residues. CDR3 sequence (DNA): TGCAGTGCTAGTGGGCTAGCAGCAGATACGCAGTATTTT. Protein product: CSASGLAADTQYF.

This clonotype was detected many times. Written as DNA, the CDR3 is TGCAGTGCTTTGACAGGGGCTAGCAATCAGCCCCAGCATTTT. Encoded protein: CSALTGASNQPQHF. The chain joins TRBV20-1 to TRBJ1-5; 8 bases map to TRBD1. Per germline, CDR1 DFQATT and CDR2 SNEGSKA (reference sequence). Trimming at V came to 5 bases and at J to 0 bases, leaving 3 bases not matched to a gene. This CDR3 spans 14 amino acids.

At least ten counts were recorded for this clonotype. V is TRBV5-8 and J is TRBJ1-2, with 7 bases identical to TRBD1. The CDR3 consists of 13 residues. Germline V gene lookup returns CDR1 SGHTS and CDR2 YDEGEE. After removal of 4 bases from V and 4 bases from J, the junction contained 4 bases not matched to a gene. In DNA, the CDR3 is TGTGCCAGCAGCCCAGGGGGGGTCTATGGCTACACCTTC. It translates to CASSPGGVYGYTF.

This clonotype has only a few counts. This chain joins TRBV18 and TRBJ2-1; D unresolved. CDR1 and CDR2 (germline): KGHSH, LQKENI. Trimming removed 3 bases from V and 5 bases from J, with 11 bases in between. The CDR3 length is 14 residues. The CDR3, as DNA: TGTGCCAGCTCACCGGGCCAGATAAACAATGAGCAGTTCTTC. Residues: CASSPGQINNEQFF.

This clonotype was detected ten times or more. The V and J genes are TRBV6-1 and TRBJ1-1; D remains unclear. V was cut by 1 base and J by 2 bases, with 11 bases left in between. The CDR3 is 15 amino acids. Germline lookup yields CDR1 MNHNS and CDR2 SASEGT. The CDR3 loop is CASSEGSGFNTEAFF. DNA for the CDR3: TGTGCCAGCAGTGAAGGGTCGGGTTTTAACACTGAAGCTTTCTTT.

This clonotype has more than one count but fewer than ten. CDR3 in DNA: TGTGCCAGCAGTTGGGGGAACGAGCAGTACTTC. This codes for CASSWGNEQYF. The rearrangement links TRBV3-1 to TRBJ2-7; D possibly uses TRBD1 or TRBD2 (5 bases each). V shed 6 bases and J shed 5 bases, with 8 bases lying between them. From germline, CDR1 is LGHDT and CDR2 YNNKEL (reference sequence). The CDR3 is 11 residues long.

The chain joins TRBV25-1 to TRBJ1-1, with D uncertain. Looked up from germline, CDR1 is MGHDK and CDR2 is SYGVNS. Deletions cut 7 bases from V and 0 bases from J, with 12 bases between. The CDR3 length is 14 residues. The CDR3 protein is CASTESTVNTEAFF. CDR3 DNA sequence: TGTGCCAGCACCGAAAGCACCGTGAACACTGAAGCTTTCTTT.

Comments on this clonotype: This may arise from a read error, as a much more abundant clone is one base away. The V call is TRBV7-9, the J call TRBJ2-5; 8 bases line up with TRBD1. The CDR3 is 16 residues long. CDR1 is SEHNR, CDR2 FQNEAQ, per germline (reference sequence). As DNA, the CDR3 is TGTGCCAGCAGAGACCAGGGGGCATTATTCGGGGAGACCCGGTACTTC. It yields the protein CASRDQGALFGETRYF.

A few counts support this clonotype. This chain links TRBV27 with TRBJ2-7; 11 bases match TRBD2. Trimming cost V 4 bases and J 5 bases; bases outside gene matches: 4. The CDR3 covers 14 residues. Germline CDR1 reads MNHEY; CDR2 reads SMNVEV (reference sequence). The CDR3 bases are TGTGCCAGCAGTTCACTAGCGGGAGTGAACGAGCAGTACTTC. Protein sequence: CASSSLAGVNEQYF.

This clonotype was counted at least ten times. The chain uses TRBV7-3 and TRBJ2-1; D may be TRBD2 (5 bases). The ends were cut back, 2 bases at V and 7 bases at J, with 9 bases in the middle. The CDR3 totals 13 residues. CDR1 and CDR2 (germline): SGHTA, FQGTGA. The CDR3 DNA is TGTGCCAGCAGCTTAGAGGGAGTGAATGAGCAGTTCTTC. Its protein is CASSLEGVNEQFF.

This clonotype was found many times. V and J are TRBV7-2 and TRBJ2-5, with 9 bases fitting TRBD2. This CDR3 comprises 16 residues. The V gene's germline CDR1 is SGHTA and CDR2 FQGNSA. J was trimmed by 0 bases and V by 1 base; bases with no gene match: 3. CDR3 nucleotides: TGTGCCAGCAGCTTAGAGCTAGCGGGGTACCAAGAGACCCAGTACTTC. Encoded protein: CASSLELAGYQETQYF.